This T cell receptor (beta chain) was recovered during a study of blood T cells in healthy people across ages. Study-wide points: PBMCs went unsorted, and a conclusive naive versus antigen-experienced comparison was therefore prevented. No one knew whether donors had CMV, which possibly confounded expanded clonotype changes.

Then a second PCR, running about 6 to 12 cycles, was carried out with a sample-barcoded 5' primer and a J-beta primer mix. A minimum of 3 million CDR3-containing paired-end reads was obtained for each sample. Each CDR3 protein gets one entry after TCRdb re-called the 5' RACE reads with MiXCR. The data contain around 900,000 distinct CDR3 sequences, about 30% of them singletons. The CDR3 contains 17 residues. Germline V gives CDR1 LGHNA, CDR2 YSLEER. V was cut by 5 bases and J by 0 bases, with 19 bases left in between. About this clonotype: Its antigen is unidentified.

The clonotype originates from a woman older than 75 in good health. The chain couples TRBV4-3 to TRBJ1-2; D may be TRBD1 (5 bases). The material sequenced was blood. CDR3 sequence reads: CASSSRTGAAANYGYTF. CDR3 DNA sequence: TGCGCCAGCAGCAGCCGGACCGGGGCGGCTGCTAACTATGGCTACACCTTC.